One sample yielded the 16 T cell receptor beta chains listed below, sequenced in a study of tumor-infiltrating lymphocytes in oesophageal squamous cell carcinoma. TCRdb reprocessed the PCR reads with MiXCR, giving one entry per CDR3 protein. Here the sample spans about 9,600 distinct CDR3 sequences, under 65% being singletons. Material for sequencing was esophageal tumor tissue. The receptors here all came from a female donor with esophageal squamous cell carcinoma.

This clonotype was picked up many times. V and J are TRBV7-9 and TRBJ2-1; D tentatively reads TRBD1 or TRBD2 (5 bases each). Matching the DNA end better, TRBJ2-7 makes the J call doubtful. CDR1 and CDR2 (germline): SEHNR, FQNEAQ (reference sequence). The CDR3 extends over 17 amino acids. This chain's CDR3 is CASSLGDGGISYNEQYF. In DNA form, the CDR3 reads TGTGCCAGCAGCTTAGGGGATGGGGGAATCTCCTACAATGAGCAGTACTTC.

This clonotype was observed a handful of times. The chain links TRBV7-2 to TRBJ2-5, with TRBD1 as a possible D gene (6 bases). Trimming pared 2 bases from V and 4 bases from J, leaving 11 bases between. The CDR3 extends over 14 amino acids. Germline lookup yields CDR1 SGHTA and CDR2 FQGNSA. The CDR3, as DNA: TGTGCCAGCAGCTTACAGGGGTTGGGAGAGACCCAGTACTTC. Amino acids: CASSLQGLGETQYF.

This clonotype was observed once. The chain carries TRBV7-4 and TRBJ1-5, with unresolved D. In germline, CDR1 is SGHVT, CDR2 SQSDAQ. The CDR3 loop spans 12 amino acids. With 11 bases removed from V and 6 bases from J, the gap between germline ends came to 14 bases. In nucleotides, the CDR3 is TGTGCCCGCCGGAGGGCGGGTCAGCCCCAGCATTTT. The encoded protein is CARRRAGQPQHF.

V and J are TRBV7-2 and TRBJ2-7; weak D call: TRBD2 (5 bases). The germline gives CDR1 SGHTA, CDR2 FQGNSA. Trimming took off 1 base at V and 7 bases at J, with 20 bases between the two ends. The CDR3 runs to 16 residues. The CDR3 DNA reads TGTGCCAGCAGCTTAGTGCCTAGCCCTTCCTACAATGAGCAGTACTTC. Its protein product is CASSLVPSPSYNEQYF. Drawing the rest from reference TRBV7-2 and TRBJ2-7, the complete variable domain is GAGVSQSPSNKVTEKGKDVELRCDPISGHTALYWYRQSLGQGLEFLIYFQGNSAPDKSGLPSDRFSAERTGGSVSTLTIQRTQQEDSAVYLCASSLVPSPSYNEQYFGPGTRLTVT.

The chain joins TRBV11-2 to TRBJ2-5; weak D call: TRBD2 (5 bases). The CDR3 covers 14 residues. Per the germline V gene, CDR1 is SGHAT and CDR2 is FQNNGV. The ends were cut back, 3 bases at V and 5 bases at J, with 13 bases in the middle. The CDR3 here is CASSFGVAEETQYF. CDR3 bases: TGTGCCAGCAGCTTCGGGGTCGCGGAGGAGACCCAGTACTTC. The full variable domain, completed using reference TRBV11-2 and TRBJ2-5, is EAGVAQSPRYKIIEKRQSVAFWCNPISGHATLYWYQQILGQGPKLLIQFQNNGVVDDSQLPKDRFSAERLKGVDSTLKIQPAKLEDSAVYLCASSFGVAEETQYFGPGTRLLVL.

This clonotype was detected only a few times. The chain is built from TRBV7-8 and TRBJ2-6, with 8 nucleotides matching TRBD2. CDR3 length equals 18 residues. V lost 2 bases, J lost 2 bases, and 8 bases stayed unmatched. Germline V gives CDR1 SGHVS, CDR2 FQNEAQ. The CDR3 reads CASSLRGLDFTGANVLTF. The CDR3 coding sequence is TGTGCCAGCAGCTTAAGGGGACTAGATTTCACTGGGGCCAACGTCCTGACTTTC.

The chain is built from TRBV7-2 and TRBJ2-4; D is unresolved. The CDR3 runs to 16 residues. Per the germline V gene, CDR1 is SGHTA and CDR2 is FQGNSA. Deletions cut 5 bases from V and 1 base from J, with 15 bases between. The CDR3, as DNA: TGTGCCAGCAGCCCGCCCGCAAATCTCGCCAAAAACATTCAGTACTTC. Translation gives CASSPPANLAKNIQYF. Filled out from reference TRBV7-2 and TRBJ2-4, the complete variable domain reads GAGVSQSPSNKVTEKGKDVELRCDPISGHTALYWYRQSLGQGLEFLIYFQGNSAPDKSGLPSDRFSAERTGGSVSTLTIQRTQQEDSAVYLCASSPPANLAKNIQYFGAGTRLSVL.

This clonotype was seen many times. This chain links TRBV7-9 with TRBJ2-3, with D maybe TRBD1 (6 bases). CDR1 and CDR2 (germline): SEHNR, FQNEAQ (reference sequence). The CDR3 consists of 15 residues. Trimming removed 5 bases at V and 6 bases at J, with 18 bases between. CDR3 sequence (DNA): TGTGCCAGCAGCGATACAGGGTCCCCCGGGGATACGCAGTATTTT. Its protein product is CASSDTGSPGDTQYF. Drawing the rest from reference TRBV7-9 and TRBJ2-3, the complete variable domain is DTGVSQNPRHKITKRGQNVTFRCDPISEHNRLYWYRQTLGQGPEFLTYFQNEAQLEKSRLLSDRFSAERPKGSFSTLEIQRTEQGDSAMYLCASSDTGSPGDTQYFGPGTRLTVL.

J is TRBJ2-6 and V is TRBV7-2; D is possibly TRBD2 (6 bases). The J call may be faulty, since TRBJ2-1 better matches the DNA end. Germline values: CDR1 SGHTA, CDR2 FQGNSA. CDR3 length: 13 residues. CDR3 sequence reads: CASSFSGEDEQFF. CDR3 bases: TGTGCCAGCAGCTTCTCGGGAGAGGACGAGCAGTTCTTC.

With respect to this clonotype: A much larger clonotype is one base distant, so this may be a read error. The chain joins TRBV27 to TRBJ1-5; D unclear. CDR3 length: 15 residues. The germline V gene encodes CDR1 MNHEY and CDR2 SMNVEV (reference sequence). CDR3 amino acids: CASSLVRDSNQPQQF. CDR3 DNA: TGTGCCAGCAGTTTAGTTAGGGATAGCAATCAGCCCCAGCAGTTT.

The rearrangement uses TRBV7-6 and TRBJ2-1; TRBD2 matches 7 bases. The germline V gene has CDR1 SGHVS and CDR2 FNYEAQ. V shed 4 bases, J shed 6 bases, and the junction held 6 bases outside the gene matches. This CDR3 has 14 residues. The CDR3 DNA reads as TGTGCCAGCAGCTCGCGACTAGCCGGCAATGAGCAGTTCTTC. As protein: CASSSRLAGNEQFF.

This clonotype has a count of ten or more. The chain uses TRBV5-1 and TRBJ2-7; maybe TRBD1 (7 bases). CDR3 length equals 18 residues. Germline-derived CDR1 and CDR2 are SGHRS and YFSETQ. The V gene lost 1 base and the J gene lost 0 bases, with 20 bases spanning the gap. CDR3 sequence: CASSLPALGGGFSYEQYF. The CDR3 coding sequence is TGCGCCAGCAGCTTGCCGGCCCTCGGAGGGGGCTTCTCCTACGAGCAGTACTTC.

V is TRBV7-8 and J is TRBJ2-3; D perhaps matches TRBD1 (6 bases). CDR3 length: 17 amino acids. CDR1 and CDR2 from the germline V gene are SGHVS and FQNEAQ. V was trimmed by 2 bases and J by 14 bases, leaving 29 bases between them. DNA of the CDR3: TGTGCCAGCAGCTTATTGCGGCTAGGGGGTTACACCGGGGAGCTGTATTTT. It yields the protein CASSLLRLGGYTGELYF.

The chain is built from TRBV7-7 and TRBJ2-4; no clear D. Trimming cost V 3 bases and J 13 bases, with 16 bases left between them. CDR1 and CDR2 (germline): SSHAT, FNYEAQ (reference sequence). CDR3 length: 13 residues. The CDR3 is CASSFQSYNEQYF. Here the CDR3 DNA reads TGTGCCAGCAGCTTTCAGTCGTACAATGAGCAGTACTTC.

The chain joins TRBV6-1 to TRBJ2-3; 7 positions agree with TRBD2. CDR1 is MNHNS and CDR2 is SASEGT in the germline V gene. V shed 6 bases and J 1 base; nucleotides not matched to a gene: 13. The CDR3 runs 17 residues. The CDR3 DNA reads as TGTGCCAGCAGCCTAATGGTGGTAGCGGGTGGCACAGATACGCAGTATTTT. Protein: CASSLMVVAGGTDTQYF.

Concerning this clonotype: The junction shows a germline mismatch at one end, possibly a read error. The chain links TRBV6-1 to TRBJ2-1; 7 positions match TRBD2. Germline CDR1 MNHNS, CDR2 SASEGT. The length of the CDR3 is 13 residues. CDR3 residues: CASRTSSYNEQVF. The CDR3 DNA sequence: TGTGCCAGCAGGACTAGCTCCTACAATGAGCAGGTCTTC.